This is a list of T cell receptor beta chains from one sample in a study of identifying expanded T cells in peripheral blood. Method: immunoSEQ multiplex PCR; TCRdb's copy keeps in-frame clones and lacks some. The sample includes around 82,000 clones, 84% of them seen just once. Sequencing was carried out using blood. The receptors here all came from a person aged 18 to 75 in good health. CDR3s include the opening cysteine and the closing phenylalanine or tryptophan. A D gene is named only where the DNA matches it firmly. Rows give clone size only sometimes, using once, few, many, or a class for an expanded clone.

clone size | J gene | D gene | V gene | CDR3 DNA | CDR3 protein
. | TRBJ2-1 | TRBD1 | TRBV7-6 | TGTGCCAGCAGCCAGCCCCGGACAGGGGGCGATGAGCAGTTCTTC | CASSQPRTGGDEQFF
. | TRBJ2-7 | TRBD2 | TRBV6-5 | TGTGCCAGCAGTTACGGCATGGGACTAGCGGACTACGAGCAGTACTTC | CASSYGMGLADYEQYF
. | TRBJ2-7 | . | TRBV4-1 | TGCGCCAGCAGCCAAGAGGCGGCAGAGCAGTACTTC | CASSQEAAEQYF
. | TRBJ2-2 | TRBD2 | TRBV4-1 | TGCGCCAGCAGCCAAGATACTAGCGGGATCGGCACCGGGGAGCTGTTTTTT | CASSQDTSGIGTGELFF
. | TRBJ1-3 | . | TRBV4-2 | TGTGCCAGCAGCCTTATGGGCGATCAGGACTCTGGAAACACCATATATTTT | CASSLMGDQDSGNTIYF
. | TRBJ2-5 | TRBD1 | TRBV7-9 | TGTGCCAGCAGCTTAGGACAGGGTGGAGACGCCCGAAAGGAGACCCAGTACTTC | CASSLGQGGDARKETQYF
. | TRBJ1-4 | . | TRBV7-6 | TGTGCCAGCAGCTTACTCCCCGGAAAACTGTTTTTT | CASSLLPGKLFF
. | TRBJ2-7 | TRBD2 | TRBV5-6 | TGTGCCAGCAGCTCCGGGACTAGCGGGAGTTGGAGCTACGAGCAGTACTTC | CASSSGTSGSWSYEQYF
. | TRBJ2-2 | TRBD2 | TRBV10-3 | TGTGCCATCAGTCCCGGGACTAGCGGGATGAACACCGGGGAGCTGTTTTTT | CAISPGTSGMNTGELFF
. | TRBJ1-5 | . | TRBV28 | TGTGCCAGCAGTATAAGTTTCAATCAGCCCCAGCATTTT | CASSISFNQPQHF
. | TRBJ2-5 | . | TRBV15 | TGTGCCACCAGCAGACGGCTTTGGGAGACCCAGTACTTC | CATSRRLWETQYF
. | TRBJ2-3 | . | TRBV6-5 | TGTGCCAGCAGTTACCGCGGACCAGCAGATACGCAGTATTTT | CASSYRGPADTQYF
. | TRBJ2-1 | TRBD2 | TRBV11-1 | TGTGCCAGCAGCTTGGGGCGGGAGGGCCTCAACAATGAGCAGTTCTTC | CASSLGREGLNNEQFF
. | TRBJ1-1 | . | TRBV29-1 | TGCAGCGCCTCAAAGGACACCCAGGGGCGAGCTTTCTTT | CSASKDTQGRAFF
. | TRBJ1-2 | TRBD1 | TRBV15 | TGTGCCACCAGCAGAGTGGAGGGGGCCCCCCTCGGATATGGCTACACCTTC | CATSRVEGAPLGYGYTF
few | TRBJ2-5 | TRBD1 | TRBV30 | TGTGCCTGGAGTGTACTTGGGGAGACAGGGGCAGAGACCCAGTACTTC | CAWSVLGETGAETQYF
. | TRBJ2-2 | TRBD2 | TRBV19 | TGTGCCAGTAGTATAGATCCCGGACTAGCGGGAGGGCTAAGGATCGGGGAGCTGTTTTTT | CASSIDPGLAGGLRIGELFF
. | TRBJ2-7 | TRBD1 | TRBV4-3 | TGCGCCAGCAGCCAAGGGGACAGATCTTACGAGCAGTACTTC | CASSQGDRSYEQYF
. | TRBJ2-2 | . | TRBV9 | TGTGCCAGCAGCTGGAGCGGAACCGGGGAGCTGTTTTTT | CASSWSGTGELFF
. | TRBJ2-7 | TRBD1 | TRBV7-2 | TGTGCCAGCAGCTTAAGCACCGACAGGGTTGCCTACGAGCAGTACTTC | CASSLSTDRVAYEQYF
. | TRBJ2-2 | . | TRBV7-9 | TGTGCCAGCAGCCGTAGCGGACCCACCGGGGAGCTGTTTTTT | CASSRSGPTGELFF
. | TRBJ2-2 | . | TRBV11-2 | TGTGCCAGCAGCGTGCGGCGAGGGACGAACACCGGGGAGCTGTTTTTT | CASSVRRGTNTGELFF
. | TRBJ2-3 | TRBD2 | TRBV15 | TGTGCCACCAGCAGAGATTCTGTACTAGCGCGGACAGATACGCAGTATTTT | CATSRDSVLARTDTQYF
. | TRBJ2-2 | . | TRBV28 | TGTGCCGGGGGGTGGAACACCGGGGAGCTGTTTTTT | CAGGWNTGELFF
. | TRBJ2-2 | . | TRBV2 | TGTGCCAGCGGGATCGAAGGCGATAACACCGGGGAGCTGTTTTTT | CASGIEGDNTGELFF
. | TRBJ1-1 | TRBD1 | TRBV2 | TGTGCCAGCAGAACCACCGGACAGGGAATCACTGAAGCTTTCTTT | CASRTTGQGITEAFF
. | TRBJ2-7 | TRBD2 | TRBV27 | TGTGCCAGCAGCCCCCGGACTAGCGGGTACGAGCAGTACTTC | CASSPRTSGYEQYF
once | TRBJ1-3 | . | TRBV5-5 | TGTGCCAGCAGCTTGATCGGAAACACCATATATTTT | CASSLIGNTIYF
. | TRBJ2-3 | . | TRBV6-5 | TGTGCCAGCAGTTACGCTAGCGCTAGCACAGATACGCAGTATTTT | CASSYASASTDTQYF
. | TRBJ1-4 | TRBD1 | TRBV4-3 | TGCGCCAGCAGCCAAGTCCCAGGGGGTGAAAAACTGTTTTTT | CASSQVPGGEKLFF
. | TRBJ2-7 | . | TRBV4-1 | TGCGCCAGCAGCCCCTACCCGGACCTCTACGAGCAGTACTTC | CASSPYPDLYEQYF
. | TRBJ2-1 | TRBD2 | TRBV11-2 | TGTGCCAGCAGCCTCCTCCGCGGGAGGACATACAATGAGCAGTTCTTC | CASSLLRGRTYNEQFF
. | TRBJ2-1 | . | TRBV11-2 | TGTGCCAGCAGCTTAGAAGCCTCTTACAATGAGCAGTTCTTC | CASSLEASYNEQFF
. | TRBJ1-1 | . | TRBV30 | TGTGCCTGGAGGGACTTTGCTGAAGCTTTCTTT | CAWRDFAEAFF
. | TRBJ2-6 | . | TRBV28 | TGTGCCAGCAGTCCATACCCGACAGGGAGGGACTCTGGGGCCAACGTCCTGACTTTC | CASSPYPTGRDSGANVLTF
. | TRBJ1-1 | TRBD1 | TRBV7-9 | TGTGCCGGTTCAGGGGGCAACACTGAAGCTTTCTTT | CAGSGGNTEAFF
. | TRBJ1-5 | . | TRBV30 | TGTGCCTGGAGTGGGTCCCTTGATCAGCCCCAGCATTTT | CAWSGSLDQPQHF
. | TRBJ1-1 | TRBD1 | TRBV15 | TGTGCCACCAGCAGCAGGCCCTGGGACAGGGAGGGAGGCACTGAAGCTTTCTTT | CATSSRPWDREGGTEAFF
. | TRBJ2-1 | . | TRBV5-6 | TGTGCCAGCAGCTTGGGGGATAGCTCCTACAATGAGCAGTTCTTC | CASSLGDSSYNEQFF
. | TRBJ1-2 | . | TRBV6-5 | TGTGCCAGCAGTAAAGGATTGTATGGCTACACCTTC | CASSKGLYGYTF
. | TRBJ1-4 | . | TRBV27 | TGTGCCAGCAGAAGGGACCTGCCCCTTGAAAAACTGTTTTTT | CASRRDLPLEKLFF
. | TRBJ2-3 | . | TRBV7-3 | TGTGCCAGCAGCAAAGGACTATCCGGCACAGATACGCAGTATTTT | CASSKGLSGTDTQYF
. | TRBJ2-1 | TRBD2 | TRBV6-6 | TGTGCCAGCAGTCGGTCTAGCGGACCCTACAATGAGCAGTTCTTC | CASSRSSGPYNEQFF
. | TRBJ1-2 | . | TRBV7-9 | TGTGCCAGCAGCGCCGACGCGTTGGATTACACCTTC | CASSADALDYTF
. | TRBJ2-3 | . | TRBV7-3 | TGTGCCAGCAGCTTAGGCGGCTACACAGATACGCAGTATTTT | CASSLGGYTDTQYF
. | TRBJ2-2 | . | TRBV27 | TGTGCCAGCAGGACGAGGTGGCTGGTCACCGGGGAGCTGTTTTTT | CASRTRWLVTGELFF
. | TRBJ2-3 | . | TRBV18 | TGTGCCAGCTCTTCGGCCATAGGAGGGTCTGGCACAGATACGCAGTATTTT | CASSSAIGGSGTDTQYF
. | TRBJ2-5 | . | TRBV28 | TGTGCCAGCAGTTTTCAAGCCGGGACGGGAGAGACCCAGTACTTC | CASSFQAGTGETQYF
. | TRBJ2-3 | . | TRBV6-4 | TGTGCCAGCAGTGATGGTCATGGGGGCACAGATACGCAGTATTTT | CASSDGHGGTDTQYF
few | TRBJ2-7 | . | TRBV7-2 | TGTGCCAGCAGCTTACTAGCGACAGACTCCTACGAGCAGTACTTC | CASSLLATDSYEQYF
once | TRBJ1-4 | . | TRBV7-8 | TGTGCCAGCAGCTTAGGGACAGCTAATGAAAAACTGTTTTTT | CASSLGTANEKLFF
. | TRBJ1-3 | . | TRBV30 | TGTGCCTGGAGTAATGAGGGGACTGGAAACACCATATATTTT | CAWSNEGTGNTIYF
few | TRBJ2-7 | TRBD2 | TRBV7-2 | TGTGCCAGCAGCTTAGAACTAGCGGGAAATCGCGAGCAGTACTTC | CASSLELAGNREQYF
. | TRBJ2-7 | . | TRBV10-3 | TGTGCCATCAGTCAATCCTACGAACACAGCTACGAGCAGTACTTC | CAISQSYEHSYEQYF
once | TRBJ1-4 | TRBD1 | TRBV19 | TGTGCCAGTAGTCAAGGGGGCGCGTATGAAAAACTGTTTTTT | CASSQGGAYEKLFF
. | TRBJ2-2 | . | TRBV6-6 | TGTGCCAGCAGTTACACAACCCTTGAGGAGCTGTTTTTT | CASSYTTLEELFF
. | TRBJ2-2 | TRBD2 | TRBV7-9 | TGTGCCAGCAGCCATCCCGAAACTAGCGGGAACACCGGGGAGCTGTTTTTT | CASSHPETSGNTGELFF
few | TRBJ2-5 | . | TRBV7-2 | TGTGCCAGCAGCTCCCAAAGCGGGTCTAAAGAGACCCAGTACTTC | CASSSQSGSKETQYF
. | TRBJ1-5 | . | TRBV7-8 | TGTGCCAGCAGCTTATTGAGGCAGCCAAATCAGCCCCAGCATTTT | CASSLLRQPNQPQHF